This TCR beta chain was profiled in a study of follicular helper T cells after annual influenza vaccination. Regarding time point: 2014-2015 season, 7 days after vaccination. TCRdb keeps only in-frame clones here, not all; method: immunoSEQ multiplex PCR. The repertoire holds around 4,200 clones, roughly 82% seen once, with roughly 0.8% in the top ten. The V gene lost 3 bases and the J gene lost 1 base, with 9 bases spanning the gap. CDR1 and CDR2 from the germline V gene are MNHNY and SVGAGI (reference sequence). CDR3 length equals 15 residues. The sequence was collected from an adult who received the influenza vaccine. The chain uses TRBV6-6 and TRBJ2-2, with D perhaps TRBD1 (5 bases). Material: CXCR5- memory CD4+ T cells sorted from blood, obtained 7 days after influenza vaccination. The CDR3 nucleotides are TGTGCCAGCAGTTATAGCAGGGAGAACACCGGGGAGCTGTTTTTT. Translated, it gives CASSYSRENTGELFF.